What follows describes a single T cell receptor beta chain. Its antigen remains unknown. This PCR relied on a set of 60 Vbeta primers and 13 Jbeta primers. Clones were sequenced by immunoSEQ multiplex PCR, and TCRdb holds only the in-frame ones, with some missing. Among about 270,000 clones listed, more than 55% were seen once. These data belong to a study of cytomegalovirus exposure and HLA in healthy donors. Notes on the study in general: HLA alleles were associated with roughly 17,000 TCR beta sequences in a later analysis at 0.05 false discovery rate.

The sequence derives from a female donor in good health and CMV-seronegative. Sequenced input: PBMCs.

The CDR3 loop reads CASSVLGGSNEQYF. The CDR3 nucleotides read TGTGCCAGCAGCGTATTAGGAGGGAGTAACGAGCAGTACTTC. J is TRBJ2-7 and V is TRBV9, with D possibly TRBD2 on 6 matching bases. V was shortened by 1 base and J by 5 bases, with 13 bases between the two germline ends. This CDR3 region has 14 residues. CDR1 SGDLS and CDR2 YYNGEE come from the germline V gene. Full variable domain (remainder filled in from reference TRBV9 and TRBJ2-7): DSGVTQTPKHLITATGQRVTLRCSPRSGDLSVYWYQQSLDQGLQFLIQYYNGEERAKGNILERFSAQQFPDLHSELNLSSLELGDSALYFCASSVLGGSNEQYFGPGTRLTVT.